This T cell receptor (beta chain) was identified in a study of T-cell memory formation after mild COVID-19. Study-level points and caveats: Researchers could not confirm that second-wave clones peaking on day 37 targeted SARS-CoV-2. The appearance of some responding clones in pre-infection memory suggested that cross-reactive memory joined.

Worth noting for this clonotype: Antigen specificity is unknown.

Using its own MiXCR run on the 5' RACE reads, TCRdb lists one record per CDR3 protein. The profile shows around 260,000 distinct CDR3 sequences, around 15% of them singletons. The CDR3 has 15 amino acids. Germline V CDR1 and CDR2: SEHNR, FQNEAQ (reference sequence). V lost 5 bases and J 2 bases, leaving 13 bases between the germline ends. This clonotype was sampled from a man aged 18-30 years who had mild COVID-19 (a few samples of this study predate the infection). Cell type and time point are not known. V and J are TRBV7-9 and TRBJ1-5; maybe TRBD1 (5 bases). The sequencing input was PBMCs or a T cell subset sorted from them (not recorded which). For the CDR3, the DNA is TGTGCCAGCAGCCACGGCCAGGGCGGCAATCAGCCCCAGCATTTT. This encodes CASSHGQGGNQPQHF. The full variable domain, its missing parts supplied by reference TRBV7-9 and TRBJ1-5, is DTGVSQNPRHKITKRGQNVTFRCDPISEHNRLYWYRQTLGQGPEFLTYFQNEAQLEKSRLLSDRFSAERPKGSFSTLEIQRTEQGDSAMYLCASSHGQGGNQPQHFGDGTRLSIL.